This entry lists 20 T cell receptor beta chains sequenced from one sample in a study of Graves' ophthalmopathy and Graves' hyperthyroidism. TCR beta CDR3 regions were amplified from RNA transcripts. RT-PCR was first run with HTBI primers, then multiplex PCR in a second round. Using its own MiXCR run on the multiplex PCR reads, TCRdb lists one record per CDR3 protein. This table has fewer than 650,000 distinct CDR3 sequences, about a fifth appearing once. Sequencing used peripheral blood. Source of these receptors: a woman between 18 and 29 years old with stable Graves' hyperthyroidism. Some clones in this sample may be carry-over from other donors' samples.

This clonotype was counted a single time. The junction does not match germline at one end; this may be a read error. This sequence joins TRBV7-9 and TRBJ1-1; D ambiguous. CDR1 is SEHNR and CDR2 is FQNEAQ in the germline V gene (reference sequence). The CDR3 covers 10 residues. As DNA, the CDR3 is TGTGCCAGCAGCTTACTTGAAACTTTCTTT. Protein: CASSLLETFF.

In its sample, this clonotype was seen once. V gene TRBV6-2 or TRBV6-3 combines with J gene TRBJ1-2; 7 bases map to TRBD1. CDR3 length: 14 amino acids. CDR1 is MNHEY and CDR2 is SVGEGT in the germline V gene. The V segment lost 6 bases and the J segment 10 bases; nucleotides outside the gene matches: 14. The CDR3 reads CASSPQGGRDAYTF. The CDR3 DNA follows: TGTGCCAGCAGCCCTCAGGGGGGCAGAGATGCCTACACCTTC.

CDR3 bases: TGTGCCAGCTCGATTGGGGGGGTCGCTTTCTTT. Amino acids: CASSIGGVAFF. This chain uses TRBV7-3 with TRBJ1-1; the D gene is possibly TRBD1 (5 bases). Germline V gene lookup returns CDR1 SGHTA and CDR2 FQGTGA. Trimming stripped 8 bases from V and 11 bases from J, with 15 bases between. CDR3 size: 11 residues.

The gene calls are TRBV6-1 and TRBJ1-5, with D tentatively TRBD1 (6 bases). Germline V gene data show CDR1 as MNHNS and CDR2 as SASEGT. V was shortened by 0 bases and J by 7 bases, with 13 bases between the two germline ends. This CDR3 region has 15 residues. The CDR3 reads CASSEAAGGAQPQHF. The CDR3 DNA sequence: TGTGCCAGCAGTGAAGCGGCGGGGGGGGCGCAGCCCCAGCATTTT.

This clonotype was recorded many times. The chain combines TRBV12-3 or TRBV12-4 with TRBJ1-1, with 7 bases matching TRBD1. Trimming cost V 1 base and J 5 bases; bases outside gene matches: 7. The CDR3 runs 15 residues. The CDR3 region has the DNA TGTGCCAGCAGTTTAGATCCCAGGGGGAGAACTGAAGCTTTCTTT. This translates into CASSLDPRGRTEAFF.

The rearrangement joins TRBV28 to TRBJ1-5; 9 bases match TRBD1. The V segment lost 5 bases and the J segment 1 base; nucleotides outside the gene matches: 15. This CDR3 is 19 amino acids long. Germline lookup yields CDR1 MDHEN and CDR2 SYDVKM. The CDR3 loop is CASSPTGNRGLSSNQPQHF. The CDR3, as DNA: TGTGCCAGCAGTCCGACTGGGAACAGGGGGCTTTCCAGCAATCAGCCCCAGCATTTT.

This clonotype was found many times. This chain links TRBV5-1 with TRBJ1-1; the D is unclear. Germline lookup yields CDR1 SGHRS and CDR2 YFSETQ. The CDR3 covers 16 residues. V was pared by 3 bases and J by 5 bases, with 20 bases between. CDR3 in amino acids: CASSWGAAQLGTEAFF. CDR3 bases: TGCGCCAGCAGCTGGGGAGCAGCCCAACTGGGGACTGAAGCTTTCTTT.

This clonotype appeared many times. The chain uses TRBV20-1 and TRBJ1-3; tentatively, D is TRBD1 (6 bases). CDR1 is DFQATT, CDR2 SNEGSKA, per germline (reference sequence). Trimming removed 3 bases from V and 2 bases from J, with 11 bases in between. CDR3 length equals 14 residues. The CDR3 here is CSAREGGAGNTIYF. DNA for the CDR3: TGCAGTGCTAGGGAGGGGGGTGCTGGAAACACCATATATTTT.

The CDR3 coding sequence is TGCAGTGCTAGAGTCCCCGGAAGGGCTGAAGCTTTCTTT. Protein sequence: CSARVPGRAEAFF. This sequence joins TRBV20-1 and TRBJ1-1, with D unresolved. The CDR3 covers 13 residues. Between the trimmed V and J ends, which lost 1 base and 6 bases, there was a span of 12 bases. Germline CDR1 and CDR2: DFQATT and SNEGSKA (reference sequence).

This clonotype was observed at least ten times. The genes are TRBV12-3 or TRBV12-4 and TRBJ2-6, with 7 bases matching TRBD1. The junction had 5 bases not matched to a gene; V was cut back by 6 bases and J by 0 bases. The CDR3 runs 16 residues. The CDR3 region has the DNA TGTGCCAGCAGCTCGTCAGGGGGCTCTGGGGCCAACGTCCTGACTTTC. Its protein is CASSSSGGSGANVLTF.

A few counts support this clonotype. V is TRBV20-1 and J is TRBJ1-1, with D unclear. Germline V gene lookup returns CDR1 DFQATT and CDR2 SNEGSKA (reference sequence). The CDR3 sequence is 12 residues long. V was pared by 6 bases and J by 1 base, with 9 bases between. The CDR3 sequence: CSASQTNTEAFF. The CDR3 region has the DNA TGCAGTGCGTCCCAAACGAACACTGAAGCTTTCTTT.

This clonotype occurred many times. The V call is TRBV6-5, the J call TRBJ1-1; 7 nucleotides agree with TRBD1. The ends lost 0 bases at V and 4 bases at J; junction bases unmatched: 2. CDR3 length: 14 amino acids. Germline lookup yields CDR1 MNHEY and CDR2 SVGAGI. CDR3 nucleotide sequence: TGTGCCAGCAGTTACTCAGGGGGCGGCACTGAAGCTTTCTTT. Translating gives CASSYSGGGTEAFF.

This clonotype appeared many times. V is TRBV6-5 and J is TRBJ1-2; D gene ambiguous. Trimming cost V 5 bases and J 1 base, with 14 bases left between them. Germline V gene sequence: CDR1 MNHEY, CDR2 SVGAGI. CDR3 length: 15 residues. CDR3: CASSHQIGVNYGYTF. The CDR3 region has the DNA TGTGCCAGCAGTCACCAAATCGGCGTTAACTATGGCTACACCTTC.

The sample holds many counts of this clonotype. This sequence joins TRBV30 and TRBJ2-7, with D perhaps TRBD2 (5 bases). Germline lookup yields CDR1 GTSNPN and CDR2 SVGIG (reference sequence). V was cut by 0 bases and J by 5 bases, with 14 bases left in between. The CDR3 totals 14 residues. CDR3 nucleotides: TGTGCCTGGAGTGTACGGAAGCGGAGGCACGAGCAGTACTTC. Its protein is CAWSVRKRRHEQYF.

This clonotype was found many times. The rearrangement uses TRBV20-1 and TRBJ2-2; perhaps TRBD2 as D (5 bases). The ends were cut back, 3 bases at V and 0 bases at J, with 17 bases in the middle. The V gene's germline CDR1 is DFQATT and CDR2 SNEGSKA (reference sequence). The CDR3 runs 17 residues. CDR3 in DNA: TGCAGTGCTAGGGGGAATCGGGGAGTTCCGAACACCGGGGAGCTGTTTTTT. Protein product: CSARGNRGVPNTGELFF.

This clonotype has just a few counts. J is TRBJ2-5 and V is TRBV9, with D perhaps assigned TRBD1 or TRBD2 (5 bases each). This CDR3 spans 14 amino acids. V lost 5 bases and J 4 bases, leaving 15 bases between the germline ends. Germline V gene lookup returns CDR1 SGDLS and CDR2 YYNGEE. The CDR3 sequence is CASSDTGPGETQYF. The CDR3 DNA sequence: TGTGCCAGCAGTGACACGGGACCCGGAGAGACCCAGTACTTC.

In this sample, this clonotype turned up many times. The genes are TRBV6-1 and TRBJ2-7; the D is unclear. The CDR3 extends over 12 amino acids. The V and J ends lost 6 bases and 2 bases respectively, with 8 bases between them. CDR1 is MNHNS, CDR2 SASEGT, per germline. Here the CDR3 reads CASRKDTYEQYF. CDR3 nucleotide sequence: TGTGCCAGCAGGAAGGATACCTACGAGCAGTACTTC.

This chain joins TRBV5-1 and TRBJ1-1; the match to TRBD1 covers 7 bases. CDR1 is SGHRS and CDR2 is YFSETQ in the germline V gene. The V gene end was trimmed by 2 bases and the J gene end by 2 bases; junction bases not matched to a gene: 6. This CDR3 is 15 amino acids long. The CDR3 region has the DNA TGCGCCAGCAGCTTCGAGGGGGCCCCTAACACTGAAGCTTTCTTT. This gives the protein CASSFEGAPNTEAFF.

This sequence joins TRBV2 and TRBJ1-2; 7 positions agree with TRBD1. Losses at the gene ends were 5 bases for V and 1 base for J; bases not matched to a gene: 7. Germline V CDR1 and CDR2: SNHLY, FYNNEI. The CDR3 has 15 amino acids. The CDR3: CASSYSGTVNYGYTF. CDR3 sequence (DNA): TGTGCCAGCAGTTATTCCGGGACAGTTAACTATGGCTACACCTTC.

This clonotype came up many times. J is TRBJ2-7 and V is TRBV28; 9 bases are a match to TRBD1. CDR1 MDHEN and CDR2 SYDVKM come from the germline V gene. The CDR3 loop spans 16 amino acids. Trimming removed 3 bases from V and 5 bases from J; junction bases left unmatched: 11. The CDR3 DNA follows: TGTGCCAGCAGTTTCACGCCGGGACAGGGAATGGACGAGCAGTACTTC. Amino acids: CASSFTPGQGMDEQYF.